This T cell receptor (beta chain) was sequenced during a study of cytomegalovirus exposure and HLA in healthy donors (dated by TCRdb to 2016 to 2017). Looking at the study overall: The 670 or so repertoires of the first cohort and the roughly 110 validation repertoires were produced on the same platform, according to a later analysis. The study was designed to test whether signatures of past pathogen exposure could be identified by cataloging public T cell receptors. Besides the first cohort of some 670 subjects, a separate validation cohort made up of 90 to 150 different subjects was used. To predict cytomegalovirus infection status, the study combined high-throughput TCR immunosequencing, statistical association of individual TCRs with disease status, and machine learning.

Notes on this clone: The target of this receptor is not known. No much larger clone is present one base from it, and per-base qualities are unavailable.

Library preparation used the immunoSEQ multiplex PCR assay. The published analysis was carried out like this. A statistical classification framework was built to diagnose cytomegalovirus status from the catalog of TCR beta chain sequences. In TCRdb, the immuneACCESS table is reduced to in-frame sequences with V and J assigned. These tables do not hold every clone; where another copy was compared, an unresolved V gene accounts for under half, and the others remain unexplained. That table is the source of V, J and clone size, and D and trimming were worked out from the DNA. Across this sample there are 160,000 or so clones, with just under 90% seen only once. Clones ranked in the top ten supply more than 1.3% of the sample. The study at large found these results: In vitro tests confirmed that a few of the cytomegalovirus-associated TCR beta chains recognize cytomegalovirus antigens. A later analysis found that TCRs clustered in the first cohort also tended to co-occur in the approximately 120 validation repertoires, with approximately 95% of cluster scores above 0. According to the authors, the approach could potentially be generalized to other disease states and immunological phenotypes. The classifier was reported to diagnose cytomegalovirus status with high specificity and sensitivity in both the original and validation cohorts. In the study, roughly 160 TCR beta chains were listed as associated with cytomegalovirus. The validation cohort had no HLA typing available for a later analysis, so co-occurrence within that cohort was assessed over all 120 or so repertoires. While some public TCRs were present in many individuals, most TCR sequences turned up only very rarely across donors.

Separate from the approximately 670-subject first cohort, the validation cohort of about 110 subjects was the group to which the donors belonged. The TCR sequence derives from a woman aged 25-40 years in good health and CMV-seronegative. The material sequenced was PBMCs.

This receptor has the CDR3 CASSFESSYEQYF. The nucleotides are TGTGCCAGCAGCTTTGAGAGCTCCTACGAGCAGTACTTC. The V and J genes are TRBV7-9 and TRBJ2-7, with the D gene not clear enough to name. The CDR3, from cysteine to phenylalanine, totals 13 residues. The entry retains the CDR3 DNA only, 39 bases that are in frame from base 1. CDR1 SEHNR and CDR2 FQNEAQ are derived from the germline V gene (reference sequence). Cut back by 3 bases and 0 bases, the V and J ends lie 6 bases apart. Full variable domain (CDR3 extended with the reference TRBV7-9 and TRBJ2-7 proteins): DTGVSQNPRHKITKRGQNVTFRCDPISEHNRLYWYRQTLGQGPEFLTYFQNEAQLEKSRLLSDRFSAERPKGSFSTLEIQRTEQGDSAMYLCASSFESSYEQYFGPGTRLTVT.